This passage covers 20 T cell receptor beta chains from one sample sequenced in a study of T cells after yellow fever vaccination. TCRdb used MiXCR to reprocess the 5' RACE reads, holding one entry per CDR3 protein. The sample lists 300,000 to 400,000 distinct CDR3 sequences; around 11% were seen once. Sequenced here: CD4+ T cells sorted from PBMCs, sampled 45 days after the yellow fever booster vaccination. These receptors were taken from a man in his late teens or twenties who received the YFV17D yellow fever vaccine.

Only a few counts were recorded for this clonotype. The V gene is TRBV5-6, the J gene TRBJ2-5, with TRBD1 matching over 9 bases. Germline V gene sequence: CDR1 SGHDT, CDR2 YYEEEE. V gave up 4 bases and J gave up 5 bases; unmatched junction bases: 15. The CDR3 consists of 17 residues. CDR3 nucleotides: TGTGCCAGCAGCATGAGACTTGGGACAGGGCTAAGGGAGACCCAGTACTTC. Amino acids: CASSMRLGTGLRETQYF.

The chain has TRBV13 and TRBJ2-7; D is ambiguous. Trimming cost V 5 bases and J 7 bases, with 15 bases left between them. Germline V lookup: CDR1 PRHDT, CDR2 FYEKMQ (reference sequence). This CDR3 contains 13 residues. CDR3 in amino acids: CASSPRPRGEQYF. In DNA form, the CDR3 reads TGTGCCAGCAGCCCTCGGCCCCGAGGAGAGCAGTACTTC.

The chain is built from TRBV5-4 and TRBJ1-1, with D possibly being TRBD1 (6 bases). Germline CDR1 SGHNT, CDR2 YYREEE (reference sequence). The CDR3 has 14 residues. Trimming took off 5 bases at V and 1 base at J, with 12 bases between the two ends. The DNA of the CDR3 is TGTGCCAGCAGTGAGGGACAATGGAACACTGAAGCTTTCTTT. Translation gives CASSEGQWNTEAFF. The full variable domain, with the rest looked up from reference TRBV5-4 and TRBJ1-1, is ETGVTQSPTHLIKTRGQQVTLRCSSQSGHNTVSWYQQALGQGPQFIFQYYREEENGRGNFPPRFSGLQFPNYSSELNVNALELDDSALYLCASSEGQWNTEAFFGQGTRLTVV.

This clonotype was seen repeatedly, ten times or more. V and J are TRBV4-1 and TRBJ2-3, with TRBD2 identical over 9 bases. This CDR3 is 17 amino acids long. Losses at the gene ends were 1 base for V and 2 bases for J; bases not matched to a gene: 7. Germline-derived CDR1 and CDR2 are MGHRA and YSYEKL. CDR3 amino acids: CASSQGSSGADTDTQYF. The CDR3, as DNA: TGCGCCAGCAGCCAAGGATCTAGCGGGGCCGACACAGATACGCAGTATTTT.

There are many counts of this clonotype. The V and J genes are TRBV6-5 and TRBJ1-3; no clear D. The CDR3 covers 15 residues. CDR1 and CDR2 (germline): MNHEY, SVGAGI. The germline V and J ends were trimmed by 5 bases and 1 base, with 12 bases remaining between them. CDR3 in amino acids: CASSKQTVSGNTIYF. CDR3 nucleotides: TGTGCCAGCAGTAAACAAACAGTTTCTGGAAACACCATATATTTT.

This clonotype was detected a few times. The CDR3 sequence: CASRRLAGQNTEAFF. CDR3 in DNA: TGCGCCAGCAGACGGTTGGCGGGCCAGAACACTGAAGCTTTCTTT. The V gene is TRBV4-1, the J gene TRBJ1-1; D is uncertain. This CDR3 is 15 amino acids long. Germline CDR1 reads MGHRA; CDR2 reads YSYEKL. The ends were cut back, 6 bases at V and 1 base at J, with 15 bases in the middle.

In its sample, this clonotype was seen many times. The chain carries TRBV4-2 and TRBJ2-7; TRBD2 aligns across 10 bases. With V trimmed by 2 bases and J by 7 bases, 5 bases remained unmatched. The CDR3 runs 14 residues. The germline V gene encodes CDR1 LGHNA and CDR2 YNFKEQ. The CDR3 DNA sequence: TGTGCCAGCAGCCAAACGACTAGCGGGCGGGAGCAGTACTTC. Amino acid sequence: CASSQTTSGREQYF.

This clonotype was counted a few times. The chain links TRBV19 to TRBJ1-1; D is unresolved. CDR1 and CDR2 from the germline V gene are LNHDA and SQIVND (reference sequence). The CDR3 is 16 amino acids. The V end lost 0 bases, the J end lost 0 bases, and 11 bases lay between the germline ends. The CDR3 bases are TGTGCCAGTAGTATAGATCGGGTGACCTTGAACACTGAAGCTTTCTTT. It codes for CASSIDRVTLNTEAFF.

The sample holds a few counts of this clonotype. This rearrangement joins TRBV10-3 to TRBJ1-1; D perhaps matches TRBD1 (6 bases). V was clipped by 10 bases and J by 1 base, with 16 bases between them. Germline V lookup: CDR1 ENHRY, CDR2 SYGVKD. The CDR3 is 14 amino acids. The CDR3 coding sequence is TGTGCCAGCCAAAGCGGGACACCGAACACTGAAGCTTTCTTT. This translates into CASQSGTPNTEAFF.

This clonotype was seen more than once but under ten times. The DNA for the CDR3 is TGTGCCAGCAGCCGGGAGGCGGGGGCCTCAGATACGCAGTATTTT. Translated, it gives CASSREAGASDTQYF. The chain recombines TRBV12-3 or TRBV12-4 with TRBJ2-3, with D tentatively TRBD2 (7 bases). CDR3 length: 15 residues. The V gene lost 6 bases and the J gene lost 4 bases, with 17 bases spanning the gap.

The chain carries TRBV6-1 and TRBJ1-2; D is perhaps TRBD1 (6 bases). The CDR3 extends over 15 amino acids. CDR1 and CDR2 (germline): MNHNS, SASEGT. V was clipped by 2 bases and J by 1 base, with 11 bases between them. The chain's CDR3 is CASSEHRAVNYGYTF. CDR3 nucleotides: TGTGCCAGCAGTGAACACAGGGCGGTTAACTATGGCTACACCTTC.

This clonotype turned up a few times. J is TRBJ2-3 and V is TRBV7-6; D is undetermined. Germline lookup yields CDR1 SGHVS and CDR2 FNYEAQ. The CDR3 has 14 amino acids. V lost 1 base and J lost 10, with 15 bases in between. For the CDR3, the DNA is TGTGCCAGCAGCTTAGACCCACCCCCGTTCGCGCAGTATTTT. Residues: CASSLDPPPFAQYF.

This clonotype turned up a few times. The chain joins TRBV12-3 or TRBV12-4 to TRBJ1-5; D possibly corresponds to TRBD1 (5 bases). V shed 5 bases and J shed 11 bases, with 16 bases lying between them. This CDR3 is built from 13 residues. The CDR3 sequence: CASSPSGTPAQHF. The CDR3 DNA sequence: TGTGCCAGCAGTCCCTCGGGGACCCCCGCCCAGCATTTT.

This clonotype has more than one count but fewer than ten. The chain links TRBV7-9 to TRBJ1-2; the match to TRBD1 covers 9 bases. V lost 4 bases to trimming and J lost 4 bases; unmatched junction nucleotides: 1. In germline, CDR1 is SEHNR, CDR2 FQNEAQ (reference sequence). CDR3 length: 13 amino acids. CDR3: CASSSTGGYGYTF. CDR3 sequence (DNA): TGTGCCAGCAGCTCGACAGGGGGCTATGGCTACACCTTC.

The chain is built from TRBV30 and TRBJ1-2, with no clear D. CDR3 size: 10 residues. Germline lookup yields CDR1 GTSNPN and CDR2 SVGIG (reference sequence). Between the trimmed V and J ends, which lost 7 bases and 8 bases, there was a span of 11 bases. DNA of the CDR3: TGTGCCTCCGACACTGAGGGCTACACCTTC. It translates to CASDTEGYTF.

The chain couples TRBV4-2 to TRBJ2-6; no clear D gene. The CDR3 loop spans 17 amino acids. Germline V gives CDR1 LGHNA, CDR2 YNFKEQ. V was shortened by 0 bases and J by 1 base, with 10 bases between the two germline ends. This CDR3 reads CASSQDGTMSGANVLTF. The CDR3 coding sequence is TGTGCCAGCAGCCAAGATGGAACGATGTCTGGGGCCAACGTCCTGACTTTC.

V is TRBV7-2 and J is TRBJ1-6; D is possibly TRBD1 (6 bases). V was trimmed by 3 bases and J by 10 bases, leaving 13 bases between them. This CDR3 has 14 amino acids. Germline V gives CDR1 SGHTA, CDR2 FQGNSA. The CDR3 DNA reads TGTGCCAGCAGCTTGGTAGGGGGAGAATCACCCCTCCACTTT. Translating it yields CASSLVGGESPLHF. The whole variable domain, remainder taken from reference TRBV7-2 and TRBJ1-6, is GAGVSQSPSNKVTEKGKDVELRCDPISGHTALYWYRQSLGQGLEFLIYFQGNSAPDKSGLPSDRFSAERTGGSVSTLTIQRTQQEDSAVYLCASSLVGGESPLHFGNGTRLTVT.

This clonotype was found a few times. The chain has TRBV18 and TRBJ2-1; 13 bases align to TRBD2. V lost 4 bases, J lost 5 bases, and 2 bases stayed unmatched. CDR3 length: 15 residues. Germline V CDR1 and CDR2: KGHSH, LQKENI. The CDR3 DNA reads TGTGCCAGCTCACGTGGGACTAGCGGGGACAATGAGCAGTTCTTC. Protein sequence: CASSRGTSGDNEQFF.

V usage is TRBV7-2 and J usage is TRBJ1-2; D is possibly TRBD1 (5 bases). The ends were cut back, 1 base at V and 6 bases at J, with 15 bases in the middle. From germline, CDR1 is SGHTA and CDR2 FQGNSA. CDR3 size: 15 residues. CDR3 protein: CASSLGGGRGHGYTF. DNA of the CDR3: TGTGCCAGCAGCTTAGGGGGTGGCCGGGGCCATGGCTACACCTTC.

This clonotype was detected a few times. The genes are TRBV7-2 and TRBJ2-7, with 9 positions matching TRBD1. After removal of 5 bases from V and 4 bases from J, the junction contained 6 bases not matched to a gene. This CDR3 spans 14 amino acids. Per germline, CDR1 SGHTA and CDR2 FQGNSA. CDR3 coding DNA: TGTGCCAGCAGCCATAACGGACAGGGGTACGAGCAGTACTTC. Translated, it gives CASSHNGQGYEQYF.